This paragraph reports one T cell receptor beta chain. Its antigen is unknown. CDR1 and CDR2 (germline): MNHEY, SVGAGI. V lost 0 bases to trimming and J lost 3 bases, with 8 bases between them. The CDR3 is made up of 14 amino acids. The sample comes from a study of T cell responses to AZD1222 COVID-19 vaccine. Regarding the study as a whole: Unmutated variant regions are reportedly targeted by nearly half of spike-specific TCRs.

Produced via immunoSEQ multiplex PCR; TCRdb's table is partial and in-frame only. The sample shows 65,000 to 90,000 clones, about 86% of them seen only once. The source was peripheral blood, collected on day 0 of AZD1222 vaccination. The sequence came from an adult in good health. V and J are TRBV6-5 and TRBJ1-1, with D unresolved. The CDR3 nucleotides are TGTGCCAGCAGTTACTCCTCGATTTACACTGAAGCTTTCTTT. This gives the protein CASSYSSIYTEAFF.